Given below is one T cell receptor (beta chain) in context. The PCR contained 60 Vbeta and 13 Jbeta primers. Some clones are missing from TCRdb's copy, which holds only in-frame ones; the method was immunoSEQ multiplex PCR. The top ten hold 4.1% of the sample, which has 150,000 to 200,000 clones, roughly 80% seen once. The data belong to a study of cytomegalovirus exposure and HLA in healthy donors. At the level of the study: Samples from HLA-typed donors yielded approximately 80 million unique TCRs in an early data release.

Donors consisted of healthy bone marrow donors. This CDR3 contains 17 residues. With V trimmed by 1 base and J by 4 bases, 5 bases remained unmatched. Germline CDR1 is SNHLY and CDR2 is FYNNEI. The receptor comes from a man between 45 and 60 years old in good health and CMV-seropositive. Sequenced sample: PBMCs. V and J are TRBV2 and TRBJ2-5; the match to TRBD2 covers 14 bases. The CDR3 reads CASSEGTSGGRPETQYF. The DNA of the CDR3 is TGTGCCAGCAGTGAAGGGACTAGCGGGGGGCGGCCAGAGACCCAGTACTTC.